This paragraph reports one T cell receptor (beta chain). As yet, its antigen is unknown. This specimen belongs to a study of graft-versus-host responses after intestinal transplantation. For the study at large: Multivisceral, liver-intestinal, or isolated intestinal grafts went to recipients. Study-level points and caveats: Allograft clonal ratios (graft-versus-host to host-versus-graft) were high in patients who had graft-donor T cell macrochimerism.

The germline CDR1 and CDR2 sequences are LGHNA and YNFKEQ. The length of the CDR3 is 15 residues. V trimming: 0 bases; J trimming: 8 bases; junction bases outside the gene matches: 3. The method was immunoSEQ multiplex PCR; TCRdb's version includes in-frame clones alone and lacks a portion of them. Altogether about 38,000 clones are present, around 83% being singletons, with the ten largest covering about 3.7%. The gene calls are TRBV4-2 and TRBJ2-1; 11 nucleotides align to TRBD2. The sequence was collected from a human patient who received an intestinal transplant, so some T cells may come from the graft donor. Sequences were derived from PBMCs, sampled around 1,000 days after transplant. The CDR3 bases are TGTGCCAGCAGCCAAGAAACTAGCGGGAGCTATGAGCAGTTCTTC. The encoded protein is CASSQETSGSYEQFF.